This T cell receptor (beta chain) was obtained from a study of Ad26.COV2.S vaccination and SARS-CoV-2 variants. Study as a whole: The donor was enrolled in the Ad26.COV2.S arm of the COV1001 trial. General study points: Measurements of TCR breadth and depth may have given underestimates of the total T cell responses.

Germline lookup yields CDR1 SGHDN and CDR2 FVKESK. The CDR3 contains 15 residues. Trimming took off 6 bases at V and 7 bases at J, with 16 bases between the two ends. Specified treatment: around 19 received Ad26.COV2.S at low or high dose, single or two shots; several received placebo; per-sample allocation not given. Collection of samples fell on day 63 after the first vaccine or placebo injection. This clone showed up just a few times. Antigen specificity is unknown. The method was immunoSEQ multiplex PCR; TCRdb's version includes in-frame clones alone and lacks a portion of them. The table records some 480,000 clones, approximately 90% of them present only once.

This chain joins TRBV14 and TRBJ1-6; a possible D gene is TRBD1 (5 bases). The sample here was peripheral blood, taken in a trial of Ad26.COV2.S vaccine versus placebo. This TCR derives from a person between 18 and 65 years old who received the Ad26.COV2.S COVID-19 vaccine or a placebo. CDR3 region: CASRQAGRRNSPLHF. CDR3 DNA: TGTGCCAGCAGGCAGGCGGGACGGAGAAATTCACCCCTCCACTTT.